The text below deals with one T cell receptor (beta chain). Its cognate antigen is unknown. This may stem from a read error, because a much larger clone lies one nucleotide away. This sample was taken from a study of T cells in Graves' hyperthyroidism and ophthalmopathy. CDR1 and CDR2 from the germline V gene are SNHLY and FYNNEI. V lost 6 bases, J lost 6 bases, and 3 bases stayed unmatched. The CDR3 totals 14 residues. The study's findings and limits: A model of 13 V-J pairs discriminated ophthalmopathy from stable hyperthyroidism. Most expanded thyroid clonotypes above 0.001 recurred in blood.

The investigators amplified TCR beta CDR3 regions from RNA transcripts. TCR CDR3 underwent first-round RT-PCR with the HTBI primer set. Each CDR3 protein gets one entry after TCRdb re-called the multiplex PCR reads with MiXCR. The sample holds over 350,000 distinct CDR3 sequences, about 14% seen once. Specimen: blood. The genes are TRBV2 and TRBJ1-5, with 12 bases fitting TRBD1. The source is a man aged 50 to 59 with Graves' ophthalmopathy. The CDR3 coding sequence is TGTGCCAGCAGAGGGACAGGGGGCGGTCAGCCCCAGCATTTT. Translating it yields CASRGTGGGQPQHF.